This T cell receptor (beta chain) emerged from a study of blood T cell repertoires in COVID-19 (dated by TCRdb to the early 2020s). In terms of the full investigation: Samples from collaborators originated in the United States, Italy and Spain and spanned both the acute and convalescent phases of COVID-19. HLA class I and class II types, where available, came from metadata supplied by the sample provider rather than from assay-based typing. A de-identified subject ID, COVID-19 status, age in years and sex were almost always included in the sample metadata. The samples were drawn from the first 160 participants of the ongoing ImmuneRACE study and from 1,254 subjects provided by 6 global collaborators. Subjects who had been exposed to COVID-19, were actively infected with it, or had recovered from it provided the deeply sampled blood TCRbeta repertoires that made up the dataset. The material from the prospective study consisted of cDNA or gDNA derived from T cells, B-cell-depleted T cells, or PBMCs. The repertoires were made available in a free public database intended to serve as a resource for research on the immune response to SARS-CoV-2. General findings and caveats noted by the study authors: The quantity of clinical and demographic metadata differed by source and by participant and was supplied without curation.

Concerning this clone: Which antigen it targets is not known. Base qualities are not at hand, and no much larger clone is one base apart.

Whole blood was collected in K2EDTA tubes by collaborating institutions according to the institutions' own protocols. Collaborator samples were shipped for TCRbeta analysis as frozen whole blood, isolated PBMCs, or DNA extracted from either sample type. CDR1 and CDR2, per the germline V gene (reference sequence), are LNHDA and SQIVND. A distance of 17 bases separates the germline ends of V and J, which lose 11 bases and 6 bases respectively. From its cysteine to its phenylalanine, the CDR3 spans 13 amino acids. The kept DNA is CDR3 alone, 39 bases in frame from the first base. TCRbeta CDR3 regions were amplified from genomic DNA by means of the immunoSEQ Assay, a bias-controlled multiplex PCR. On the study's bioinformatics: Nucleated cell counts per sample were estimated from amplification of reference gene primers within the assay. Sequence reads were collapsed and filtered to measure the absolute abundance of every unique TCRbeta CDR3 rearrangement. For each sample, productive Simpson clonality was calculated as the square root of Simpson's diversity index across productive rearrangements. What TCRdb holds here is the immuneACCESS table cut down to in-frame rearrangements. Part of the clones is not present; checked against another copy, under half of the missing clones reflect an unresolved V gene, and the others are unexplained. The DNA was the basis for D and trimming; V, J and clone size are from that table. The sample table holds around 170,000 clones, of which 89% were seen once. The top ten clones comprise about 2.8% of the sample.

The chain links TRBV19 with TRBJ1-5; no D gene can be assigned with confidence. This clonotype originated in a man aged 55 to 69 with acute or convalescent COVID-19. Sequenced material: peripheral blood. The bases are TGTGCCTCCGCACCCGGAGGGCTTCAGCCCCAGCATTTT. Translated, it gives CASAPGGLQPQHF.